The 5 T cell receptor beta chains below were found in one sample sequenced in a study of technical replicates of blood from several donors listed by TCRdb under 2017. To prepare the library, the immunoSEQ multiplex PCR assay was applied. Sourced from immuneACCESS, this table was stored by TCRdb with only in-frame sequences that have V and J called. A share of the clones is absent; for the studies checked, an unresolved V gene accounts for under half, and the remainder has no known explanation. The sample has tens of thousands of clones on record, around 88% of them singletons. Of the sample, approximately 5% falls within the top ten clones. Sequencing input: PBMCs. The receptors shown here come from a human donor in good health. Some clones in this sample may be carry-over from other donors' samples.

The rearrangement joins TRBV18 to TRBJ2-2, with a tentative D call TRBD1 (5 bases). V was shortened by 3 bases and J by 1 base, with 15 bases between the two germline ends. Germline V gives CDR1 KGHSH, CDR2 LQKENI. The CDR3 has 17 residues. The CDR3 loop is CASSPPWAGKNTGELFF. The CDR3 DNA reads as TGTGCCAGCTCACCGCCATGGGCAGGGAAGAACACCGGGGAGCTGTTTTTT.

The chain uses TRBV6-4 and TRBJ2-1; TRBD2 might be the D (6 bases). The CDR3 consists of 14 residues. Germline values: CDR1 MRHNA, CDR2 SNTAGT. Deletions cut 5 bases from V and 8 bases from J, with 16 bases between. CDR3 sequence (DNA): TGTGCCAGCAGTCGACTAGGGAGAGACGATGAGCAGTTCTTC. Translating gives CASSRLGRDDEQFF.

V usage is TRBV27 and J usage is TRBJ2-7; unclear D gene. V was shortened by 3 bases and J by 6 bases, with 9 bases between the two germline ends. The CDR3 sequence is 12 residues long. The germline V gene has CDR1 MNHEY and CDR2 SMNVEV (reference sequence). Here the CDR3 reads CASSFSRGEQYF. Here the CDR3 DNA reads TGTGCCAGCAGTTTTTCCCGAGGCGAGCAGTACTTC.

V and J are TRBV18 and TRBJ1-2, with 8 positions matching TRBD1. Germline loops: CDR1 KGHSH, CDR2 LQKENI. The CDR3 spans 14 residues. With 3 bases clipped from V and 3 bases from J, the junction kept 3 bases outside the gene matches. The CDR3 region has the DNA TGTGCCAGCTCACCGTCACAGGGGGACTATGGCTACACCTTC. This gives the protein CASSPSQGDYGYTF.

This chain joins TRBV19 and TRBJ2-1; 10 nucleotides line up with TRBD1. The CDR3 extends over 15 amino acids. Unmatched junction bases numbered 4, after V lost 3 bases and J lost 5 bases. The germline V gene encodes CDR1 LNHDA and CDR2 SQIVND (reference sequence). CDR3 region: CASSIWDRGNNEQFF. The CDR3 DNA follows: TGTGCCAGTAGTATTTGGGACAGGGGAAACAATGAGCAGTTCTTC.